A single T cell receptor beta chain is shown here with its context. Its specificity is not known. Via CD45RO/CCR7/CD25/CD127/CD95/CD27, cells of the CD4+ naive, central memory, regulatory and stem cell-like memory subsets were sorted. This sample was taken from a study of beta chain features in type 1 diabetes. CDR1 LNHDA and CDR2 SQIVND come from the germline V gene (reference sequence). Trimming took 5 bases from V and 6 from J, leaving 11 bases between them. The CDR3 runs 13 residues. Whole-study findings and limits: Type 1 diabetes patients had VDJ junctions that carried fewer insertions and more deletions. TCRB CDR3 length was moderately but significantly reduced in all four CD4+ subsets of Type 1 diabetes patients. Among patients, naive, central memory and Treg TCRB repertoires appeared more similar than among healthy donors.

Expressed TCRB transcripts were sequenced because the isolated RNA had all been reverse transcribed beforehand. TCRdb keeps only in-frame clones here, not all; method: immunoSEQ multiplex PCR. This repertoire shows approximately 280,000 clones, over 14% found once; its top ten account for roughly 0.015%. This clonotype was sampled from a man younger than 30 with type 1 diabetes. The specimen sequenced was naive CD4+ T cells from blood. V gene TRBV19 combines with J gene TRBJ1-5; D is possibly TRBD1 (6 bases). As DNA, the CDR3 is TGTGCCAGTAGTGAAAGGGGGATTCAGCCCCAGCATTTT. This sequence encodes CASSERGIQPQHF.